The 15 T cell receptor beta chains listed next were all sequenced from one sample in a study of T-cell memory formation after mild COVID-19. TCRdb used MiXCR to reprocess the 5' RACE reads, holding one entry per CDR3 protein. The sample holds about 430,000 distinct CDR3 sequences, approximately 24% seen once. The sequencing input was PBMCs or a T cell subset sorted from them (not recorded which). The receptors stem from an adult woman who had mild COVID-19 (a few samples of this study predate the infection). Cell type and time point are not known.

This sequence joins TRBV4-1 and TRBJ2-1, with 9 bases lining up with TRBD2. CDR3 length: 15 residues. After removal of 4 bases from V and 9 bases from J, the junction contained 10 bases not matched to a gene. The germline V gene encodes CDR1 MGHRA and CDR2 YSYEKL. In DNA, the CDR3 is TGCGCCAGCAGCCCTCGACTAGCGGTCTTTGGTGAGCAGTTCTTC. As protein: CASSPRLAVFGEQFF.

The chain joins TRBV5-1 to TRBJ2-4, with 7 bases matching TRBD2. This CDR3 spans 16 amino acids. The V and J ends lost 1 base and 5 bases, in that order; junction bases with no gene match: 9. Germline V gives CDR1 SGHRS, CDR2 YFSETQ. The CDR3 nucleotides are TGCGCCAGCAGCTTGTCTCTCAGCGGGACGGAAAACATTCAGTACTTC. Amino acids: CASSLSLSGTENIQYF.

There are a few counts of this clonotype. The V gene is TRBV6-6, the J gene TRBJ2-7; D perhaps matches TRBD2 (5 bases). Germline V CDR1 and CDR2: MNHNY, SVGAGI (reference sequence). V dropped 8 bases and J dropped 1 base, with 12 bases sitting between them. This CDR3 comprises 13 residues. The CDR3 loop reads CASEGPKSYEQYF. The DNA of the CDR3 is TGTGCCAGCGAGGGCCCGAAGTCCTACGAGCAGTACTTC.

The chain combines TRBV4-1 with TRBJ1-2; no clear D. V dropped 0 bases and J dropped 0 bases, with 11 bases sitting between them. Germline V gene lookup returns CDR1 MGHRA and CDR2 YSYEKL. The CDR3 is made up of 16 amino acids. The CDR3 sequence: CASSQEVGAPNYGYTF. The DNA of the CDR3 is TGCGCCAGCAGCCAAGAAGTAGGTGCGCCTAACTATGGCTACACCTTC.

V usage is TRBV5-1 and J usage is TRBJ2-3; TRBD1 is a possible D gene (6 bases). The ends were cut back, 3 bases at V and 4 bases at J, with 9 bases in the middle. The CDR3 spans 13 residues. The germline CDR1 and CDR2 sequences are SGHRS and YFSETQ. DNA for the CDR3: TGCGCCAGCAGCTATAGACAGGCAGATACGCAGTATTTT. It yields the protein CASSYRQADTQYF.

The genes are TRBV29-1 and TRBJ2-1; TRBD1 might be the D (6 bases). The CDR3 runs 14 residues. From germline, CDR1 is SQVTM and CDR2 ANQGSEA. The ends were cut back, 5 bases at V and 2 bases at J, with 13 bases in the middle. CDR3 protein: CSVSGVEAYNEQFF. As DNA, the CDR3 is TGCAGCGTTTCAGGGGTGGAAGCCTACAATGAGCAGTTCTTC.

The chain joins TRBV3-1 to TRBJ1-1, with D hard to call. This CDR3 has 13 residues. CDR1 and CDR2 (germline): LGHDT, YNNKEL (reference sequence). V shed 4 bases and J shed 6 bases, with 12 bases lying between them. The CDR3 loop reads CASSPSILSEAFF. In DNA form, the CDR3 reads TGTGCCAGCAGCCCGTCTATTCTCTCTGAAGCTTTCTTT.

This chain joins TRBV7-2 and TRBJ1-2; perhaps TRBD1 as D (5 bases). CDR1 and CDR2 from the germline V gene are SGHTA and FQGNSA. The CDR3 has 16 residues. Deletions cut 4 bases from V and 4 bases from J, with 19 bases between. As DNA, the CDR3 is TGTGCCAGCAGCTCCGACGGGACCCCCGGGTCCTATGGCTACACCTTC. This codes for CASSSDGTPGSYGYTF.

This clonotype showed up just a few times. In DNA, the CDR3 is TGCAGCGTTGAATTCGACGGCGCTGAAGCTTTCTTT. Protein: CSVEFDGAEAFF. The chain couples TRBV29-1 to TRBJ1-1; D not resolved. Deletions cut 2 bases from V and 6 bases from J, with 10 bases between. The germline V gene encodes CDR1 SQVTM and CDR2 ANQGSEA. The CDR3 is 12 amino acids.

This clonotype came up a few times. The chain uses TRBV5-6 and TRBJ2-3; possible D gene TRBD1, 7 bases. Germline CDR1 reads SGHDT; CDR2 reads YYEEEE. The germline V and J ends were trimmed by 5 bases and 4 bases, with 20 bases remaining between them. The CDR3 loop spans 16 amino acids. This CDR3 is CASRGGTGQFADTQYF. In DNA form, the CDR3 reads TGTGCCAGCAGGGGAGGAACGGGACAGTTTGCAGATACGCAGTATTTT.

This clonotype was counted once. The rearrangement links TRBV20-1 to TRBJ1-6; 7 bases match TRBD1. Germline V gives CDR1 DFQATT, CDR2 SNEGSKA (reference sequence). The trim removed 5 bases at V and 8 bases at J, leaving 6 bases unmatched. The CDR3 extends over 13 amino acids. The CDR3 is CSAYDRVYSPLHF. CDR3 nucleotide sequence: TGCAGTGCTTACGACAGGGTCTATTCACCCCTCCACTTT.

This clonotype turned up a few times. The CDR3 region has the DNA TGTGCCAGCAGTCGTTCACAGGGAGGCAGCTATGGCTACACCTTC. Residues: CASSRSQGGSYGYTF. This sequence joins TRBV12-3 or TRBV12-4 and TRBJ1-2, with TRBD1 as a possible D gene (6 bases). The CDR3 runs 15 residues. Trimming cost V 5 bases and J 4 bases, with 17 bases left between them.

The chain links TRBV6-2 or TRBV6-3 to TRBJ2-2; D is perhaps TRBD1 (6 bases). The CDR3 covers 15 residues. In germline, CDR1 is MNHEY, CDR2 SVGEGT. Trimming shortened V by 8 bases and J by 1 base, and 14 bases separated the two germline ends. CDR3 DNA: TGTGCCAGCGGCACCCCCAGGGGGAACACCGGGGAGCTGTTTTTT. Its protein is CASGTPRGNTGELFF.

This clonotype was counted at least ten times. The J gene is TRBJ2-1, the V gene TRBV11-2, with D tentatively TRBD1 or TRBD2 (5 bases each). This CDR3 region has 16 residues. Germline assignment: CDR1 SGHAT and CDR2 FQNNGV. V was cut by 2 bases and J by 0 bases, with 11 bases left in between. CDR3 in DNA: TGTGCCAGCAGCTTAAGAGGGGATAGCTCCTACAATGAGCAGTTCTTC. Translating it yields CASSLRGDSSYNEQFF.

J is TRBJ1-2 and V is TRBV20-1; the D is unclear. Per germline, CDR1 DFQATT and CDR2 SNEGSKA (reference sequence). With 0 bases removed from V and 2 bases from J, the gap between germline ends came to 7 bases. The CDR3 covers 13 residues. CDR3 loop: CSARESPNYGYTF. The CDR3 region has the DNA TGCAGTGCTAGAGAGTCGCCGAACTATGGCTACACCTTC.